This T cell receptor (beta chain) was identified during a study of blood T cell repertoires in COVID-19. Assay: immunoSEQ multiplex PCR; the TCRdb copy retains only in-frame clones and omits some. The profile covers 200,000 to 300,000 clones, with 80% to 90% appearing a single time and 2.5% to 3.5% taken by the ten largest. In germline, CDR1 is SGDLS, CDR2 YYNGEE. This CDR3 contains 15 residues. The V end lost 2 bases, the J end lost 0 bases, and 9 bases lay between the germline ends. This sequence joins TRBV9 and TRBJ1-3; D call uncertain. The source of this sequence is a woman in her thirties or forties who had been exposed to COVID-19. The sequenced sample consisted of PBMCs or T cells enriched from blood (not recorded which). The CDR3 protein is CASSVSGISGNTIYF. The CDR3 DNA reads as TGTGCCAGCAGCGTTTCGGGGATCTCTGGAAACACCATATATTTT.